Shown below are 29 T cell receptor beta chains from a single sample sequenced in a study of blood T cells in healthy people across ages. Primers used in a second PCR of about 7 to 12 cycles were a sample-barcoded 5' primer and a J-beta primer mix. TCRdb re-called the 5' RACE reads through MiXCR, storing one row per CDR3 protein. The sample has some 1,000,000 distinct CDR3 sequences, 20% to 25% seen once; the top ten hold about 0.8%. Another study also made use of these data, one on T cells of mothers and their children.

The sequencing sample was made of blood. The receptors were sampled from a girl aged 2 to 9 in good health.

This chain links TRBV9 with TRBJ1-3, with D tentatively TRBD1 (5 bases). V lost 4 bases to trimming and J lost 4 bases, with 12 bases between them. In germline, CDR1 is SGDLS, CDR2 YYNGEE. The CDR3 is 14 residues long. The CDR3 spells CASSSGRTGNTIYF. CDR3 bases: TGTGCCAGCAGCTCAGGGAGAACAGGAAACACCATATATTTT.

The V call is TRBV24-1, the J call TRBJ2-1; unclear D gene. Germline CDR1 KGHDR, CDR2 SFDVKD. V lost 0 bases and J lost 3, with 11 bases in between. The CDR3 is made up of 16 amino acids. CDR3 DNA sequence: TGTGCCACCAGTGATTTGCGGCCCCCTTACTACAATGAGCAGTTCTTC. Protein sequence: CATSDLRPPYYNEQFF.

Points on this clonotype: This sequence may be a read error, since a much larger clone differs from it by one base. The chain employs TRBV18 and TRBJ2-7; 8 nucleotides line up with TRBD1. The CDR3 covers 13 residues. Germline V gives CDR1 KGHSH, CDR2 LQKENI. CDR3 sequence (DNA): TGTGCCAGCTCAGGGACAGGAGGCTACGAGCAGTGCTTC. Amino acids: CASSGTGGYEQCF. Supplemented by reference TRBV18 and TRBJ2-7, the full variable domain reads NAGVMQNPRHLVRRRGQEARLRCSPMKGHSHVYWYRQLPEEGLKFMVYLQKENIIDESGMPKERFSAEFPKEGPSILRIQQVVRGDSAAYFCASSGTGGYEQCFGPGTRLTVT.

This clonotype was seen a handful of times. The chain uses TRBV10-3 and TRBJ2-3; the D gene is possibly TRBD2 (6 bases). The CDR3 runs 17 residues. Trimming removed 3 bases from V and 2 bases from J, with 18 bases in between. Germline CDR1 ENHRY, CDR2 SYGVKD. CDR3 amino acids: CAISEKLAGLYTDTQYF. The DNA for the CDR3 is TGTGCCATCAGTGAAAAGTTGGCGGGGTTGTACACAGATACGCAGTATTTT.

The chain joins TRBV7-2 to TRBJ2-7; weak D call: TRBD2 (6 bases). CDR1 is SGHTA, CDR2 FQGNSA, per germline. The CDR3 is 15 amino acids. Trimming took off 3 bases at V and 0 bases at J, with 12 bases between the two ends. CDR3 sequence: CASSFQRASSYEQYF. The CDR3 DNA reads TGTGCCAGCAGCTTTCAGCGGGCTAGCTCCTACGAGCAGTACTTC.

This chain uses TRBV20-1 with TRBJ2-4; D is perhaps TRBD2 (7 bases). The CDR3 sequence is 14 residues long. The germline gives CDR1 DFQATT, CDR2 SNEGSKA (reference sequence). The CDR3 region is CRKRGGLAKNIQYF. The CDR3 DNA reads TGCAGAAAAAGGGGGGGATTAGCCAAAAACATTCAGTACTTC.

The chain couples TRBV2 to TRBJ2-5, with D tentatively TRBD2 (6 bases). The CDR3 spans 13 residues. Germline V gene data show CDR1 as SNHLY and CDR2 as FYNNEI. Trimming removed 4 bases at V and 5 bases at J, with 11 bases between. This CDR3 is CASSVRRDETQYF. CDR3 nucleotide sequence: TGTGCCAGCAGTGTCCGGAGGGATGAGACCCAGTACTTC.

The rearrangement links TRBV29-1 to TRBJ1-2; possible D gene TRBD1, 6 bases. CDR1 is SQVTM and CDR2 is ANQGSEA in the germline V gene. The V gene lost 4 bases and the J gene lost 8 bases, with 11 bases spanning the gap. This CDR3 is built from 11 residues. This chain's CDR3 is CSVVGTIGYTF. For the CDR3, the DNA is TGCAGCGTTGTTGGGACAATCGGCTACACCTTC.

The rearrangement links TRBV29-1 to TRBJ1-2, with D maybe TRBD1 (6 bases). The CDR3 length is 13 residues. CDR1 SQVTM and CDR2 ANQGSEA come from the germline V gene. The V and J ends lost 6 bases and 3 bases respectively, with 14 bases between them. The CDR3 nucleotides are TGCAGCGTATGGGGGGGGGCGGACTATGGCTACACCTTC. Translating it yields CSVWGGADYGYTF.

The rearrangement uses TRBV12-3 or TRBV12-4 and TRBJ2-3, with D uncertain. The V gene lost 3 bases and the J gene lost 6 bases, with 10 bases spanning the gap. The CDR3 length is 13 residues. CDR3 residues: CASSFPQGDTQYF. DNA for the CDR3: TGTGCCAGCAGTTTCCCCCAAGGGGATACGCAGTATTTT.

The chain combines TRBV28 with TRBJ2-1; tentatively, D is TRBD2 (5 bases). V was pared by 3 bases and J by 8 bases, with 17 bases between. Germline V CDR1 and CDR2: MDHEN, SYDVKM. The CDR3 is 15 amino acids. The CDR3 DNA is TGTGCCAGCAGTTTCCTACGATTGGGAGACGATGAGCAGTTCTTC. Protein sequence: CASSFLRLGDDEQFF.

J is TRBJ2-1 and V is TRBV2; 7 nucleotides line up with TRBD1. V lost 8 bases and J lost 3; bases outside the gene matches: 13. CDR1 is SNHLY, CDR2 FYNNEI, per germline. The CDR3 runs to 16 residues. This chain's CDR3 is CASLGTGVGFYNEQFF. CDR3 DNA: TGTGCCAGCCTAGGTACAGGGGTAGGGTTCTACAATGAGCAGTTCTTC.

As DNA, the CDR3 is TGCAGTGCTGAGGCCCCGGGACTAGCGAATGAGCAGTTCTTC. It codes for CSAEAPGLANEQFF. The chain recombines TRBV20-1 with TRBJ2-1; 10 bases align to TRBD2. The J segment lost 7 bases and the V segment lost 5 bases, leaving 8 bases of the junction unmatched. Germline V gene sequence: CDR1 DFQATT, CDR2 SNEGSKA (reference sequence). This CDR3 is built from 14 residues.

V usage is TRBV10-1 and J usage is TRBJ2-5; no definite D call. The tail of the sequence fits TRBJ2-1 better, so the J call may be wrong. This CDR3 comprises 17 residues. Germline loops: CDR1 WNHNN, CDR2 SYGVQD (reference sequence). The CDR3 loop is CASSESQVLTTFNEQFF. The CDR3 DNA sequence: TGCGCCAGCAGTGAGTCTCAGGTTTTGACGACCTTCAATGAGCAGTTCTTC.

This clonotype has more than one count but fewer than ten. The chain links TRBV11-2 to TRBJ2-2; the D is unclear. The V end lost 2 bases, the J end lost 8 bases, and 18 bases lay between the germline ends. Germline values: CDR1 SGHAT, CDR2 FQNNGV. This CDR3 region has 16 residues. CDR3: CASSLIGQVTLGELFF. The DNA of the CDR3 is TGTGCCAGCAGCTTAATCGGGCAGGTGACATTAGGGGAGCTGTTTTTT.

Here the CDR3 DNA reads TGTGCCAGCAGAGACAGGGAAGTTATGAACACTGAAGCTTTCTTT. Its translation: CASRDREVMNTEAFF. This sequence joins TRBV2 and TRBJ1-1; 7 bases line up with TRBD1. The CDR3 spans 15 residues. Trimming took 6 bases from V and 0 from J; bases not matched to a gene: 7. The germline gives CDR1 SNHLY, CDR2 FYNNEI.

The J gene is TRBJ1-1, the V gene TRBV25-1; D gene ambiguous. Per the germline V gene, CDR1 is MGHDK and CDR2 is SYGVNS. The length of the CDR3 is 13 residues. Trimming pared 2 bases from V and 4 bases from J, leaving 8 bases between. The CDR3 spells CASSEPLGTEAFF. The DNA for the CDR3 is TGTGCCAGCAGTGAACCCCTGGGCACTGAAGCTTTCTTT.

V usage is TRBV20-1 and J usage is TRBJ2-5; D is undetermined. The germline gives CDR1 DFQATT, CDR2 SNEGSKA (reference sequence). The CDR3 is 13 residues long. V lost 0 bases and J lost 5, with 10 bases in between. CDR3 in amino acids: CSARDSKRETQYF. In nucleotides, the CDR3 is TGCAGTGCTAGAGATTCAAAAAGGGAGACCCAGTACTTC.

The chain combines TRBV28 with TRBJ2-3; D perhaps matches TRBD1 (6 bases). V lost 3 bases and J lost 7, with 14 bases in between. CDR1 MDHEN and CDR2 SYDVKM come from the germline V gene. The CDR3 is 14 amino acids. The CDR3 loop is CASSFRGPLNTQYF. The CDR3, as DNA: TGTGCCAGCAGTTTCAGGGGCCCTCTAAATACGCAGTATTTT.

The chain joins TRBV28 to TRBJ1-4, with D possibly TRBD1 on 5 matching bases. Germline lookup yields CDR1 MDHEN and CDR2 SYDVKM. The CDR3 runs to 17 residues. V was cut by 6 bases and J by 0 bases, with 17 bases left in between. The CDR3 DNA reads TGTGCCAGCAGCGACACAGGATTGGGGGCAACTAATGAAAAACTGTTTTTT. Its translation is CASSDTGLGATNEKLFF.

For this clonotype: Germline and junction disagree at one end, which may indicate a read error. V and J are TRBV29-1 and TRBJ2-7; D is possibly TRBD2 (5 bases). The CDR3 spans 12 residues. CDR1 and CDR2 (germline): SQVTM, ANQGSEA. CDR3 DNA: TGCAGCGTTGAAGGGACTCTCTACGAGCTGTACTTC. Encoded protein: CSVEGTLYELYF.

This clonotype was seen more than once but under ten times. The chain is built from TRBV29-1 and TRBJ2-1; D uncertain. This CDR3 has 11 amino acids. Germline assignment: CDR1 SQVTM and CDR2 ANQGSEA. Trimming pared 4 bases from V and 8 bases from J, leaving 9 bases between. The CDR3 spells CSVASRDEQFF. CDR3 in DNA: TGCAGCGTTGCTAGTCGGGATGAGCAGTTCTTC.

This clonotype was counted only a few times. V gene TRBV7-2 combines with J gene TRBJ2-5; maybe TRBD1 (5 bases). The DNA matches TRBJ2-1 better at its end, which makes the J call doubtful. Germline V gene data show CDR1 as SGHTA and CDR2 as FQGNSA. This CDR3 has 11 amino acids. The CDR3 coding sequence is TGTGCCAGCAGCGTCCAGGGTGCGCAGTTCTTC. Protein: CASSVQGAQFF.

The rearrangement uses TRBV24-1 and TRBJ1-2; a weak D match, TRBD1 (6 bases). The V end was cut by 2 bases, the J end by 7 bases, with 16 bases between. Germline CDR1 and CDR2: KGHDR and SFDVKD. This CDR3 is 15 amino acids long. For the CDR3, the DNA is TGTGCCACCAGTGATTCGGCCCTTACAGGGACTGGCTACACCTTC. Translated: CATSDSALTGTGYTF.

This sequence joins TRBV7-2 and TRBJ2-7; 9 bases fit TRBD2. Germline values: CDR1 SGHTA, CDR2 FQGNSA. The CDR3 spans 15 residues. After removal of 6 bases from V and 4 bases from J, the junction contained 10 bases not matched to a gene. The CDR3 reads CASSIVRGGLYEQYF. CDR3 nucleotide sequence: TGTGCCAGCAGTATTGTGCGGGGGGGCCTTTACGAGCAGTACTTC.

The chain has TRBV7-6 and TRBJ2-5, with D possibly TRBD1 on 6 matching bases. CDR1 and CDR2 (germline): SGHVS, FNYEAQ. The germline V and J ends were trimmed by 5 bases and 2 bases, with 18 bases remaining between them. The CDR3 spans 16 residues. The CDR3 DNA reads as TGTGCCAGCAGCCTAGGGACAAGACAAACTCAAGAGACCCAGTACTTC. Translation gives CASSLGTRQTQETQYF.

This sequence joins TRBV7-8 and TRBJ2-5, with 13 bases matching TRBD2. The end of the DNA fits TRBJ2-7 better, so the J call may be wrong. The CDR3 has 15 residues. Germline values: CDR1 SGHVS, CDR2 FQNEAQ. The CDR3 loop is CASSIGTSGAYEQYF. In DNA form, the CDR3 reads TGTGCCAGCAGCATCGGGACTAGCGGGGCCTACGAGCAGTACTTC.

V is TRBV9 and J is TRBJ2-3, with D possibly matching TRBD1 (5 bases). The CDR3 extends over 14 amino acids. The V end lost 2 bases, the J end lost 1 base, and 8 bases lay between the germline ends. Germline V lookup: CDR1 SGDLS, CDR2 YYNGEE. The CDR3 DNA reads as TGTGCCAGCAGCGTTCAGACAGGCACAGATACGCAGTATTTT. Amino acids: CASSVQTGTDTQYF.

This clonotype was counted only a few times. This chain links TRBV10-3 with TRBJ2-1; D call uncertain. V was cut by 4 bases and J by 5 bases, with 6 bases left in between. Germline CDR1 and CDR2: ENHRY and SYGVKD. The CDR3 extends over 12 amino acids. DNA of the CDR3: TGTGCCATCAGTGGTATAGACAATGAGCAGTTCTTC. Translated, it gives CAISGIDNEQFF.